This T cell receptor (beta chain) was recovered during a study of T cell changes during pregnancy in multiple sclerosis. CDR3 size: 11 residues. The V gene's germline CDR1 is MNHEY and CDR2 SVGAGI. Trimming took off 5 bases at V and 4 bases at J, with 6 bases between the two ends. The data were produced by immunoSEQ multiplex PCR, yet TCRdb's version contains in-frame clones alone and is incomplete. The sample includes over 25,000 clones, around 91% of them seen just once. Material: CD8+ T cells from peripheral blood mononuclear cells, obtained in the second trimester of pregnancy. This chain connects TRBV6-5 to TRBJ2-7; D may be TRBD1 (6 bases). This sequence was found in a female donor in good health, enrolled as a control in a pregnancy study. The CDR3 region has the DNA TGTGCCAGCAGTGACAGGTACGAGCAGTACTTC. Amino acids: CASSDRYEQYF.